These 28 T cell receptor beta chains were all obtained from the same sample, sequenced in a study of cytomegalovirus exposure and HLA in healthy donors. The PCR made use of 60 Vbeta and 13 Jbeta primers. Only in-frame clones appear in the TCRdb table, and some are missing; sequencing was by immunoSEQ multiplex PCR. The sample includes 99,000 or so clones, 76% seen only once; the top ten take 8.2%. Material: PBMCs. These TCRs come from a man in his forties in good health and CMV-seropositive.

This clone was recorded a few times. This sequence joins TRBV28 and TRBJ1-4; 8 bases are shared with TRBD1. This CDR3 is built from 16 residues. With 5 bases clipped from V and 8 bases from J, the junction kept 13 bases outside the gene matches. Germline-derived CDR1 and CDR2 are MDHEN and SYDVKM. The CDR3, as DNA: TGTGCCAGCAGTCCTCAAGGCAGGACAGGGAACGAAAAACTGTTTTTT. Its translation: CASSPQGRTGNEKLFF. The whole variable domain, filled in from reference TRBV28 and TRBJ1-4, reads DVKVTQSSRYLVKRTGEKVFLECVQDMDHENMFWYRQDPGLGLRLIYFSYDVKMKEKGDIPEGYSVSREKKERFSLILESASTNQTSMYLCASSPQGRTGNEKLFFGSGTQLSVL.

This clone occurred a few times. This chain joins TRBV7-8 and TRBJ1-1, with D possibly being TRBD1 (5 bases). V shed 5 bases and J shed 7 bases, with 14 bases lying between them. Germline V gene sequence: CDR1 SGHVS, CDR2 FQNEAQ. The CDR3 length is 13 residues. CDR3 coding DNA: TGTGCCAGCAGCGCGCCGGGGGTCGGTGAAGCTTTCTTT. Its protein is CASSAPGVGEAFF.

The chain joins TRBV5-1 to TRBJ2-2; 9 bases line up with TRBD2. Trimming took 4 bases from V and 5 from J; bases not matched to a gene: 12. Germline CDR1 and CDR2: SGHRS and YFSETQ. The CDR3 is made up of 17 amino acids. CDR3 sequence (DNA): TGCGCCAGCAGCCGGGAGGGAGCGGGAGGCCGGACCGGGGAGCTGTTTTTT. As protein: CASSREGAGGRTGELFF.

The chain has TRBV29-1 and TRBJ2-3, with D unresolved. Trimming cost V 6 bases and J 0 bases, with 7 bases left between them. CDR3 length equals 12 residues. The V gene's germline CDR1 is SQVTM and CDR2 ANQGSEA. The CDR3 sequence: CSVATSTDTQYF. In nucleotides, the CDR3 is TGCAGCGTGGCGACTAGCACAGATACGCAGTATTTT.

The chain links TRBV5-1 to TRBJ2-3; 8 bases map to TRBD1. This CDR3 has 17 amino acids. J gave up 2 bases and V 4 bases, and 12 bases lay outside the gene matches. Germline V gene sequence: CDR1 SGHRS, CDR2 YFSETQ. The CDR3 nucleotides are TGCGCCAGCAGCCGACAGGGGCCCGGAATAGACACAGATACGCAGTATTTT. Translating gives CASSRQGPGIDTDTQYF.

This clone was found once. The chain combines TRBV9 with TRBJ2-2, with 10 positions matching TRBD1. CDR1 SGDLS and CDR2 YYNGEE come from the germline V gene. The CDR3 length is 18 residues. The V gene end was trimmed by 0 bases and the J gene end by 5 bases; junction bases not matched to a gene: 10. This CDR3 reads CASSVVPRQGAMTGELFF. CDR3 DNA: TGTGCCAGCAGCGTAGTCCCAAGACAGGGGGCAATGACCGGGGAGCTGTTTTTT.

The table lists this clone with a few counts. V is TRBV4-3 and J is TRBJ1-4, with TRBD1 matching 10 bases. The CDR3 covers 16 residues. Germline lookup yields CDR1 LGHNA and CDR2 YSLEER. The ends lost 0 bases at V and 8 bases at J; junction bases unmatched: 6. CDR3 loop: CASSQERGTGDEKLFF. In DNA, the CDR3 is TGCGCCAGCAGCCAAGAGAGAGGGACAGGGGACGAAAAACTGTTTTTT.

The chain joins TRBV7-2 to TRBJ2-7; TRBD2 aligns across 10 bases. This CDR3 spans 16 amino acids. Germline CDR1 SGHTA, CDR2 FQGNSA. V shed 1 base, J shed 4 bases, and the junction held 7 bases outside the gene matches. DNA for the CDR3: TGTGCCAGCAGCTTAGTTTGGGCTAGCGGGAGTTACGAGCAGTACTTC. Translation: CASSLVWASGSYEQYF.

The chain is built from TRBV4-1 and TRBJ1-4, with 10 bases fitting TRBD1. This CDR3 is 17 amino acids long. Germline assignment: CDR1 MGHRA and CDR2 YSYEKL. V lost 3 bases and J lost 0; bases outside the gene matches: 4. The CDR3: CASSQAGQGSTNEKLFF. The CDR3 DNA follows: TGCGCCAGCAGCCAGGCGGGACAGGGGTCAACTAATGAAAAACTGTTTTTT.

In this sample, this clone turned up once. The chain links TRBV18 to TRBJ2-3, with 10 bases that match TRBD1. CDR1 is KGHSH, CDR2 LQKENI, per germline. This CDR3 is built from 14 residues. Trimming took 7 bases from V and 3 from J; bases not matched to a gene: 4. The chain's CDR3 is CASFRQGATDTQYF. Here the CDR3 DNA reads TGTGCCAGCTTTCGACAGGGGGCAACAGATACGCAGTATTTT.

V is TRBV15 and J is TRBJ2-7; TRBD2 matches 13 bases. Germline V CDR1 and CDR2: LNHNV, YYDKDF (reference sequence). Losses at the gene ends were 1 base for V and 5 bases for J; bases not matched to a gene: 5. CDR3 length: 16 amino acids. CDR3 sequence (DNA): TGTGCCACCAGCAGAGGCACTAGCGGGAGGGCGAACGAGCAGTACTTC. Residues: CATSRGTSGRANEQYF.

In DNA form, the CDR3 reads TGTGCCTGGAAAAGGGGTGGCTACAATGAGCAGTTCTTC. As protein: CAWKRGGYNEQFF. V and J are TRBV30 and TRBJ2-1; a possible D gene is TRBD1 (5 bases). Germline V gene sequence: CDR1 GTSNPN, CDR2 SVGIG (reference sequence). Deletions cut 4 bases from V and 3 bases from J, with 10 bases between. The CDR3 consists of 13 residues.

The V call is TRBV11-2, the J call TRBJ2-5, with D maybe TRBD2 (6 bases). Germline CDR1 and CDR2: SGHAT and FQNNGV. Trimming removed 5 bases at V and 2 bases at J, with 15 bases between. The CDR3 spans 15 residues. CDR3 coding DNA: TGTGCCAGCAGCCAGAGGGAACTAGCACAAGAGACCCAGTACTTC. Translation: CASSQRELAQETQYF.

The J gene is TRBJ2-5, the V gene TRBV15, with TRBD2 as a possible D gene (5 bases). The V end lost 9 bases, the J end lost 5 bases, and 19 bases lay between the germline ends. The germline V gene encodes CDR1 LNHNV and CDR2 YYDKDF (reference sequence). CDR3 length: 14 amino acids. DNA for the CDR3: TGTGCCACTACAATAGCCGGGTCGGGGGAGACCCAGTACTTC. Residues: CATTIAGSGETQYF. Based on the CDR3 plus reference TRBV15 and TRBJ2-5, the full variable domain is DAMVIQNPRYQVTQFGKPVTLSCSQTLNHNVMYWYQQKSSQAPKLLFHYYDKDFNNEADTPDNFQSRRPNTSFCFLDIRSPGLGDTAMYLCATTIAGSGETQYFGPGTRLLVL.

The rearrangement joins TRBV18 to TRBJ1-4; D remains unclear. Germline lookup yields CDR1 KGHSH and CDR2 LQKENI. The CDR3 length is 14 residues. Trimming pared 3 bases from V and 0 bases from J, leaving 5 bases between. The CDR3 reads CASSPRTTNEKLFF. For the CDR3, the DNA is TGTGCCAGCTCACCTCGTACAACTAATGAAAAACTGTTTTTT.

This rearrangement joins TRBV4-3 to TRBJ1-1; D is unclear. Germline assignment: CDR1 LGHNA and CDR2 YSLEER. Trimming took off 1 base at V and 6 bases at J, with 6 bases between the two ends. The CDR3 spans 12 residues. CDR3 DNA: TGCGCCAGCAGCCAAGGCGGCTCTGAAGCTTTCTTT. It yields the protein CASSQGGSEAFF.

J is TRBJ2-3 and V is TRBV29-1; weak D call: TRBD2 (5 bases). CDR3 length: 14 amino acids. Germline CDR1 and CDR2: SQVTM and ANQGSEA. V was trimmed by 1 base and J by 0 bases, leaving 8 bases between them. This CDR3 reads CSVEGGDSTDTQYF. The CDR3 nucleotides read TGCAGCGTTGAAGGGGGAGATAGCACAGATACGCAGTATTTT.

This clone has only a few counts. This chain links TRBV19 with TRBJ2-1; 11 positions agree with TRBD2. The CDR3 loop spans 21 amino acids. V was pared by 8 bases and J by 0 bases, with 21 bases of the junction left unmatched. The germline CDR1 and CDR2 sequences are LNHDA and SQIVND (reference sequence). CDR3 sequence (DNA): TGTGCCAGTTCTCTCCGACTTTTAAGTAGCGGGAGGGCGAGCTCCTACAATGAGCAGTTCTTC. This gives the protein CASSLRLLSSGRASSYNEQFF. Full variable domain (outside the CDR3, taken from reference TRBV19 and TRBJ2-1): DGGITQSPKYLFRKEGQNVTLSCEQNLNHDAMYWYRQDPGQGLRLIYYSQIVNDFQKGDIAEGYSVSREKKESFPLTVTSAQKNPTAFYLCASSLRLLSSGRASSYNEQFFGPGTRLTVL.

This clone showed up just once. The chain links TRBV30 to TRBJ2-7; TRBD2 agrees at 8 bases. CDR1 GTSNPN and CDR2 SVGIG come from the germline V gene (reference sequence). The CDR3 sequence is 14 residues long. The V gene end was trimmed by 0 bases and the J gene end by 2 bases; junction bases not matched to a gene: 3. DNA of the CDR3: TGTGCCTGGAGTGTACTAGCGGACACCTACGAGCAGTACTTC. Protein: CAWSVLADTYEQYF.

The chain employs TRBV30 and TRBJ1-1; 7 nucleotides match TRBD1. Germline CDR1 reads GTSNPN; CDR2 reads SVGIG (reference sequence). The CDR3 is 13 residues long. J lost 5 bases, V lost 4 bases, and 7 bases had no gene match. CDR3 amino acids: CAWILKGATEAFF. The DNA of the CDR3 is TGTGCCTGGATTCTAAAGGGGGCGACTGAAGCTTTCTTT.

The sample holds a few counts of this clone. The genes are TRBV2 and TRBJ2-7; a possible D gene is TRBD2 (6 bases). Trimming stripped 6 bases from V and 3 bases from J, with 18 bases between. Germline V gene data show CDR1 as SNHLY and CDR2 as FYNNEI. This CDR3 has 15 amino acids. The chain's CDR3 is CASSGGYRKDYEQYF. The CDR3 nucleotides read TGTGCCAGCAGCGGGGGTTATAGGAAAGACTACGAGCAGTACTTC.

This clone came up a few times. The V call is TRBV25-1, the J call TRBJ2-1, with 9 bases matching TRBD2. Losses at the gene ends were 3 bases for V and 2 bases for J; bases not matched to a gene: 5. Germline loops: CDR1 MGHDK, CDR2 SYGVNS. The CDR3 covers 16 residues. CDR3: CASSEGGGRAYNEQFF. Written as DNA, the CDR3 is TGTGCCAGCAGTGAGGGCGGCGGGAGGGCCTACAATGAGCAGTTCTTC.

This chain uses TRBV5-4 with TRBJ1-2; D remains ambiguous. The ends were cut back, 9 bases at V and 4 bases at J, with 13 bases in the middle. Germline CDR1 SGHNT, CDR2 YYREEE (reference sequence). The CDR3 is 12 amino acids. This CDR3 is CATWGGVYGYTF. CDR3 DNA: TGTGCCACTTGGGGAGGTGTCTATGGCTACACCTTC.

The rearrangement links TRBV11-3 to TRBJ1-6; no clear D. Germline V CDR1 and CDR2: SGHNT, YENEEA. The CDR3 runs 16 residues. Trimming took 3 bases from V and 10 from J, leaving 19 bases between them. The CDR3 region is CASSLYSGIARSPLHF. The CDR3 nucleotides are TGTGCCAGCAGCTTGTATTCGGGGATCGCCCGATCACCCCTCCACTTT.

The chain joins TRBV19 to TRBJ1-5; the match to TRBD1 covers 7 bases. Germline lookup yields CDR1 LNHDA and CDR2 SQIVND (reference sequence). After removal of 2 bases from V and 4 bases from J, the junction contained 2 bases not matched to a gene. There are 14 residues in the CDR3. CDR3 in DNA: TGTGCCAGTAGTATACCGACAGGGAATCAGCCCCAGCATTTT. It specifies CASSIPTGNQPQHF.

The V gene is TRBV10-2, the J gene TRBJ2-5, with D uncertain. The J call is in doubt because the DNA end fits TRBJ2-7 better. The CDR3 contains 13 residues. Germline V lookup: CDR1 WSHSY, CDR2 SAAADI. The CDR3 region is CASSVAVIYEQYF. DNA of the CDR3: TGCGCCAGCAGTGTGGCGGTGATCTACGAGCAGTACTTC.

This chain joins TRBV6-1 and TRBJ2-1, with D unclear. V lost 5 bases to trimming and J lost 0 bases, with 11 bases between them. The CDR3 sequence is 15 residues long. Per germline, CDR1 MNHNS and CDR2 SASEGT. Written as DNA, the CDR3 is TGTGCCAGCAGTTCCACCCCGAGCTCCTACAATGAGCAGTTCTTC. This encodes CASSSTPSSYNEQFF.

The V and J genes are TRBV14 and TRBJ1-1, with D possibly TRBD1 on 6 matching bases. The V end was cut by 4 bases, the J end by 10 bases, with 19 bases between. The germline gives CDR1 SGHDN, CDR2 FVKESK. CDR3 length equals 14 residues. CDR3: CASSPQGGGFRAFF. In DNA, the CDR3 is TGTGCCAGCAGCCCCCAAGGGGGTGGGTTTAGAGCTTTCTTT.